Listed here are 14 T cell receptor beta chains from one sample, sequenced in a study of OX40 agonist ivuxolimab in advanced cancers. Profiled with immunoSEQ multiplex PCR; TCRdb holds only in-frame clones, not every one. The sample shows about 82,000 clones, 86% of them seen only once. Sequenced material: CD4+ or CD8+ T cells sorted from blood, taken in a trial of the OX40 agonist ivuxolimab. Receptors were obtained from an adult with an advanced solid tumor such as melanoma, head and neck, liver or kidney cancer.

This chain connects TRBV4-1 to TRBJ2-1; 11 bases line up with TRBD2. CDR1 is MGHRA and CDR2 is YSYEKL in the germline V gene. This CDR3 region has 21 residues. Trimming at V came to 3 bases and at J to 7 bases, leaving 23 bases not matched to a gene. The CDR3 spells CASSHTPRTSGRGSVRNEQFF. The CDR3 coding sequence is TGCGCCAGCAGCCACACCCCCAGGACTAGCGGGCGTGGATCGGTTCGAAATGAGCAGTTCTTC.

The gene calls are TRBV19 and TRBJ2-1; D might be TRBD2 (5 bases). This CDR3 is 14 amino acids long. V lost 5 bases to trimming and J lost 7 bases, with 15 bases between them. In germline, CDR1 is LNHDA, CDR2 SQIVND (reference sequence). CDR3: CASSRRFGVNEQFF. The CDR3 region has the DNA TGTGCCAGTAGTCGGAGGTTTGGTGTTAATGAGCAGTTCTTC.

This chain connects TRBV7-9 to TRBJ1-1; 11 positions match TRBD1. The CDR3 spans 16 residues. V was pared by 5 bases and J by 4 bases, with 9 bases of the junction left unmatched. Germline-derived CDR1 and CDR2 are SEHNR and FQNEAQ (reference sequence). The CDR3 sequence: CASSRGQGASGTEAFF. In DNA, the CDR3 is TGTGCCAGCAGCAGAGGACAGGGGGCAAGTGGCACTGAAGCTTTCTTT.

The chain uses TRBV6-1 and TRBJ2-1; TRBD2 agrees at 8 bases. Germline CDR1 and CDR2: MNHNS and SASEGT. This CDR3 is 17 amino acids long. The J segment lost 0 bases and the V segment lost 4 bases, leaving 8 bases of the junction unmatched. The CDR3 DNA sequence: TGTGCCAGCAGTGGATCAGGGAGCGGGAGCTCCTACAATGAGCAGTTCTTC. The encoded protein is CASSGSGSGSSYNEQFF.

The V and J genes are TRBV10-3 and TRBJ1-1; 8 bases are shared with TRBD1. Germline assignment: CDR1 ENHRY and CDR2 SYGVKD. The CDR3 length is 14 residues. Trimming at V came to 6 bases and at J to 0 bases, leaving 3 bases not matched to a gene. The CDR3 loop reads CAISGDRMNTEAFF. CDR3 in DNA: TGTGCCATCAGCGGGGACAGGATGAACACTGAAGCTTTCTTT.

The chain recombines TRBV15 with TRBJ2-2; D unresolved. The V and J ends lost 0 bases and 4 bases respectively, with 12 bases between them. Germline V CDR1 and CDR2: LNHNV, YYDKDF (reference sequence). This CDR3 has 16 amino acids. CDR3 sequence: CATSRDLRGATGELFF. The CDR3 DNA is TGTGCCACCAGCAGAGATCTGAGAGGAGCCACCGGGGAGCTGTTTTTT. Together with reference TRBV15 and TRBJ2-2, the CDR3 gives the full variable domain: DAMVIQNPRYQVTQFGKPVTLSCSQTLNHNVMYWYQQKSSQAPKLLFHYYDKDFNNEADTPDNFQSRRPNTSFCFLDIRSPGLGDTAMYLCATSRDLRGATGELFFGEGSRLTVL.

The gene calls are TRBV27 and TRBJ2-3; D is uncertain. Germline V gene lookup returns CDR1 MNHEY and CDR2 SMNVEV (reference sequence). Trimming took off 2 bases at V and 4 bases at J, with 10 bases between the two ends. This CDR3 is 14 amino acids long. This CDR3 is CASSLASISDTQYF. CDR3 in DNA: TGTGCCAGCAGTTTAGCCTCGATATCAGATACGCAGTATTTT.

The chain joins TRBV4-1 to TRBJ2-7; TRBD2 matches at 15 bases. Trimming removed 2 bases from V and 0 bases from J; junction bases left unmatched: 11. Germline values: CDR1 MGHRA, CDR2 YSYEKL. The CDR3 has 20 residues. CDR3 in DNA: TGCGCCAGCAGCCAATACTCCTCCGGGACTAGCGGGAGGAGCTCCTACGAGCAGTACTTC. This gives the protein CASSQYSSGTSGRSSYEQYF.

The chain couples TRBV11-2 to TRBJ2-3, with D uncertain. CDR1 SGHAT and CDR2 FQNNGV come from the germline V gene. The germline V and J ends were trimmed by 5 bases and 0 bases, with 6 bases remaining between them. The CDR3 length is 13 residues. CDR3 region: CASSPPSTDTQYF. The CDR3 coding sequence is TGTGCCAGCAGCCCTCCTAGCACAGATACGCAGTATTTT.

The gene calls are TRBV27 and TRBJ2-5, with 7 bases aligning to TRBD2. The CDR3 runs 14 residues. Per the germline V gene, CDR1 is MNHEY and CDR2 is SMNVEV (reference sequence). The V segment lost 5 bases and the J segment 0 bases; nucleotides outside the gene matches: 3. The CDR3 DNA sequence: TGTGCCAGCAGTCACGGGACTAACCAAGAGACCCAGTACTTC. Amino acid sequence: CASSHGTNQETQYF.

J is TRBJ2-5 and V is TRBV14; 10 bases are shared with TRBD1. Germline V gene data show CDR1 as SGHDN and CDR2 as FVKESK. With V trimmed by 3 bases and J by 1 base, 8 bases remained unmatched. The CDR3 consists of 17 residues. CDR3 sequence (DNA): TGTGCCAGCAGCCACCCTCGGACAGGGGGTCCCCAAGAGACCCAGTACTTC. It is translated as CASSHPRTGGPQETQYF. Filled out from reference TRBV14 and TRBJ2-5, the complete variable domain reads EAGVTQFPSHSVIEKGQTVTLRCDPISGHDNLYWYRRVMGKEIKFLLHFVKESKQDESGMPNNRFLAERTGGTYSTLKVQPAELEDSGVYFCASSHPRTGGPQETQYFGPGTRLLVL.

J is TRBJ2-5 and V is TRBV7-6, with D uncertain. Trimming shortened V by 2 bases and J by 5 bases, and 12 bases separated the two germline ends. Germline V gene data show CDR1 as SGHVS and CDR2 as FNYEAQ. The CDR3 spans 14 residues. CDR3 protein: CASSLSKGQETQYF. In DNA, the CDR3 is TGTGCCAGCAGCTTAAGTAAGGGTCAGGAGACCCAGTACTTC. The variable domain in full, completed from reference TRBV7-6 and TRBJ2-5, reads GAGVSQSPRYKVTKRGQDVALRCDPISGHVSLYWYRQALGQGPEFLTYFNYEAQQDKSGLPNDRFSAERPEGSISTLTIQRTEQRDSAMYRCASSLSKGQETQYFGPGTRLLVL.

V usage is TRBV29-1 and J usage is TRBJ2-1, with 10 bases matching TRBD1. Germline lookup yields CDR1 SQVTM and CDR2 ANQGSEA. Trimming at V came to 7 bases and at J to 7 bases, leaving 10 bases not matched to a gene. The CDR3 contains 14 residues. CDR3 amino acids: CSASGGQGINEQFF. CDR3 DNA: TGCAGCGCCTCCGGGGGACAGGGGATAAATGAGCAGTTCTTC.

CDR3 region: CASSLDRTWDTQYF. CDR3 coding DNA: TGCGCCAGCAGCCTCGACAGGACTTGGGATACGCAGTATTTT. This chain connects TRBV5-1 to TRBJ2-3; D is perhaps TRBD1 (6 bases). V gave up 4 bases and J gave up 6 bases, with 15 bases separating them. The V gene's germline CDR1 is SGHRS and CDR2 YFSETQ. The CDR3 length is 14 residues.